One and the same sample provided the 2 T cell receptor beta chains below, sequenced in a study of T cells in Graves' hyperthyroidism and ophthalmopathy. Authors of the study amplified TCR beta CDR3 regions from RNA transcripts. Researchers ran a first-round RT-PCR on the TCR CDR3 using the HTBI primer set. TCRdb itself ran the multiplex PCR reads through MiXCR, one entry per CDR3 protein. Of about half a million distinct CDR3 sequences in the sample, 15% to 20% were seen once. Material for sequencing was blood. The origin of the receptors is a man between 40 and 49 years old with Graves' ophthalmopathy.

This clonotype has at least ten counts. This rearrangement joins TRBV30 to TRBJ1-4; tentative D call: TRBD1 (6 bases). Germline V CDR1 and CDR2: GTSNPN, SVGIG (reference sequence). The CDR3 consists of 15 residues. V gave up 7 bases and J gave up 8 bases, with 23 bases separating them. The CDR3 protein is CASGGGGGLREKLFF. CDR3 DNA: TGTGCCTCGGGGGGCGGCGGAGGGCTAAGAGAAAAACTGTTTTTT. The whole variable domain, filled in from reference TRBV30 and TRBJ1-4, reads SQTIHQWPATLVQPVGSPLSLECTVEGTSNPNLYWYRQAAGRGLQLLFYSVGIGQISSEVPQNLSASRPQDRQFILSSKKLLLSDSGFYLCASGGGGGLREKLFFGSGTQLSVL.

This clonotype has ten or more counts. The chain combines TRBV30 with TRBJ2-7, with no clear D. Looked up from germline, CDR1 is GTSNPN and CDR2 is SVGIG (reference sequence). This CDR3 region has 11 residues. V lost 0 bases, J lost 4 bases, and 4 bases lay in between. CDR3 amino acids: CAWSVSYEQYF. DNA for the CDR3: TGTGCCTGGAGTGTGTCTTACGAGCAGTACTTC.